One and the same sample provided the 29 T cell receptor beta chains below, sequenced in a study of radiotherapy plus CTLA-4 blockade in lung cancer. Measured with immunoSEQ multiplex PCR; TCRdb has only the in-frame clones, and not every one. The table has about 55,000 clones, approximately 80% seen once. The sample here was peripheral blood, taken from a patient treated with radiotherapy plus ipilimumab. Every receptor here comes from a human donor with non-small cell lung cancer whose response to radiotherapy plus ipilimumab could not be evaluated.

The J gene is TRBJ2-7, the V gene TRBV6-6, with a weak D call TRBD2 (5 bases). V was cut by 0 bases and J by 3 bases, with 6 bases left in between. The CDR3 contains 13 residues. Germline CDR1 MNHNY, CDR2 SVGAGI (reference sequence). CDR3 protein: CASSYSRDYEQYF. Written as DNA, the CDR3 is TGTGCCAGCAGTTACTCGAGGGACTACGAGCAGTACTTC.

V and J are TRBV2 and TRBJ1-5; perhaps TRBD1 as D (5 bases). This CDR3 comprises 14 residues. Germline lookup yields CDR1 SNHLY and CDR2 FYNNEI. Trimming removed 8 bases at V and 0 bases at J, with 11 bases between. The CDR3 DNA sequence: TGTGCCAGCCTCCCAGGGTATAGCAATCAGCCCCAGCATTTT. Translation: CASLPGYSNQPQHF.

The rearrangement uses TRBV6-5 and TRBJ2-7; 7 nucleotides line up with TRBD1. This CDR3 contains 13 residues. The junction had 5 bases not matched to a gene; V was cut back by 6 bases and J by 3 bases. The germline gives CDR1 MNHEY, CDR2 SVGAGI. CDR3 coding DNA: TGTGCCAGCAGAACAGGGGTAAACTACGAGCAGTACTTC. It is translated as CASRTGVNYEQYF.

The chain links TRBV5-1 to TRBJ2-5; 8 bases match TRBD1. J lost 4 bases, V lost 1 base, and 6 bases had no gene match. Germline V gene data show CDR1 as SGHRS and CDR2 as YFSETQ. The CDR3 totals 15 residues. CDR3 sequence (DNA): TGCGCCAGCAGCTTGACAGGGGGTTTAGGAGAGACCCAGTACTTC. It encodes CASSLTGGLGETQYF.

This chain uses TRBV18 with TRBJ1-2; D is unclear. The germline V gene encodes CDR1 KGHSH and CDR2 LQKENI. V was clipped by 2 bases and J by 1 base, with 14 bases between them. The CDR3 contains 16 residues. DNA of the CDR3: TGTGCCAGCTCACCAGGATCCGGGGTTCTTAACTATGGCTACACCTTC. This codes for CASSPGSGVLNYGYTF.

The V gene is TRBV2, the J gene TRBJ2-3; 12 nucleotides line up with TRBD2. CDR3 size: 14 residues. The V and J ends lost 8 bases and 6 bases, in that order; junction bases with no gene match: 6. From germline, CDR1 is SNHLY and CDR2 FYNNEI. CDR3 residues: CASSGLAGRDTQYF. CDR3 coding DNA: TGTGCCAGCTCGGGACTAGCGGGTCGGGATACGCAGTATTTT. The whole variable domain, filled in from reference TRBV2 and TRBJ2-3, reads EPEVTQTPSHQVTQMGQEVILRCVPISNHLYFYWYRQILGQKVEFLVSFYNNEISEKSEIFDDQFSVERPDGSNFTLKIRSTKLEDSAMYFCASSGLAGRDTQYFGPGTRLTVL.

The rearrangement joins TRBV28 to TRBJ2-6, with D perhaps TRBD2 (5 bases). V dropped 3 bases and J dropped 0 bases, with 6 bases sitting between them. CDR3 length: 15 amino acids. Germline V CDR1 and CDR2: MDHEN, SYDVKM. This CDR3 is CASSLAGSGANVLTF. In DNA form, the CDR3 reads TGTGCCAGCAGTTTGGCGGGCTCTGGGGCCAACGTCCTGACTTTC.

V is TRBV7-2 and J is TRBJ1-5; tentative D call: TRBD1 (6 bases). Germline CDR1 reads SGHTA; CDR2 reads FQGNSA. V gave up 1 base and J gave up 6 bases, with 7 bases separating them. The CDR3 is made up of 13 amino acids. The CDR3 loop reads CASSLDRVQPQHF. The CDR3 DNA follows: TGTGCCAGCAGCTTAGACAGGGTTCAGCCCCAGCATTTT.

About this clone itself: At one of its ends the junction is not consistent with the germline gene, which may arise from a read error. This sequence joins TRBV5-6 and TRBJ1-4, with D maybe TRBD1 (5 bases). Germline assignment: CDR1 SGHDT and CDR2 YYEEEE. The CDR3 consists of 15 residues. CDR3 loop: CASSPWAGTIEKLFF. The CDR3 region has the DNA TGTGCCAGCAGCCCCTGGGCAGGGACTATTGAAAAACTGTTTTTT.

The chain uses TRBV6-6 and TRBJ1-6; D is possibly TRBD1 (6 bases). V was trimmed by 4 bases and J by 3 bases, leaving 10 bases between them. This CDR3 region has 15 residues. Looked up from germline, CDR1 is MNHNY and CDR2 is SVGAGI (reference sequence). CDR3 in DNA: TGTGCCAGCAGTTCCCCAGGGGACTATAATTCACCCCTCCACTTT. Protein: CASSSPGDYNSPLHF.

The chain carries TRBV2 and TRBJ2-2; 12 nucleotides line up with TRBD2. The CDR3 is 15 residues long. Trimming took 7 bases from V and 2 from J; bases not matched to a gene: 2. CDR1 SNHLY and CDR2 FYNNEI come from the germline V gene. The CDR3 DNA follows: TGTGCCAGCACTAGCGGGAGGGCCAACACCGGGGAGCTGTTTTTT. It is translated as CASTSGRANTGELFF.

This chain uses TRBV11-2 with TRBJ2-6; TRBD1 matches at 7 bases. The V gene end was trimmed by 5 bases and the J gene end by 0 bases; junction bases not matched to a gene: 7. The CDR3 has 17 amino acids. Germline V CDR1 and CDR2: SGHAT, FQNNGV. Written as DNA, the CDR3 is TGTGCCAGCAGCCCACGGACAGGAAACTCTGGGGCCAACGTCCTGACTTTC. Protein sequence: CASSPRTGNSGANVLTF.

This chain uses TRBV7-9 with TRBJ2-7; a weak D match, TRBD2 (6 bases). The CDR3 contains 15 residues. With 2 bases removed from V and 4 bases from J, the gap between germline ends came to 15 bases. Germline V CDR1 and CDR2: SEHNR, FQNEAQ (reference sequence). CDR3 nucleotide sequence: TGTGCCAGCAGCTTACCCAAGGCGGGGTTGTACGAGCAGTACTTC. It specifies CASSLPKAGLYEQYF.

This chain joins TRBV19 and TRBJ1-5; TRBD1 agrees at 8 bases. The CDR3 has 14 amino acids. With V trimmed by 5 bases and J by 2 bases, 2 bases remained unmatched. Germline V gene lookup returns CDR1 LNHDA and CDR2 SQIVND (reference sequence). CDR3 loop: CASSPTGGNQPQHF. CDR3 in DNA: TGTGCCAGTAGTCCGACAGGGGGCAATCAGCCCCAGCATTTT.

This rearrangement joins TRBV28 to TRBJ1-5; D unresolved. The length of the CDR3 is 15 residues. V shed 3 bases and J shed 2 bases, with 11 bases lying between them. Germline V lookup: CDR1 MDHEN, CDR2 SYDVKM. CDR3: CASSFPGSGNQPQHF. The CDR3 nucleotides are TGTGCCAGCAGTTTTCCGGGGTCTGGCAATCAGCCCCAGCATTTT.

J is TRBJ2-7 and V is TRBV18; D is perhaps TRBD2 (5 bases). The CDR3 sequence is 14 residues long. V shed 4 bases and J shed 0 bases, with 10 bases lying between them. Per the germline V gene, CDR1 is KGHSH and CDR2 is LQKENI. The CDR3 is CASSREGSSYEQYF. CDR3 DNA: TGTGCCAGCTCACGTGAGGGAAGCTCCTACGAGCAGTACTTC. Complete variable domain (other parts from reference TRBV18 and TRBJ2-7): NAGVMQNPRHLVRRRGQEARLRCSPMKGHSHVYWYRQLPEEGLKFMVYLQKENIIDESGMPKERFSAEFPKEGPSILRIQQVVRGDSAAYFCASSREGSSYEQYFGPGTRLTVT.

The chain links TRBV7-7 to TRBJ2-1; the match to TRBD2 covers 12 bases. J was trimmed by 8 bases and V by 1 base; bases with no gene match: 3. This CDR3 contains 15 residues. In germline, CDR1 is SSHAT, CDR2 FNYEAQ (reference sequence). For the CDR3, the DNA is TGTGCCAGCAGCTTAGGACTAGCGGGAGTAGATGAGCAGTTCTTC. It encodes CASSLGLAGVDEQFF.

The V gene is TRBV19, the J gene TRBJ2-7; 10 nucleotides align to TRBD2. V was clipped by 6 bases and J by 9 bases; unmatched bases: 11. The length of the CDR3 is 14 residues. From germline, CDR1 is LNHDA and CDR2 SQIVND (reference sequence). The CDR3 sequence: CASSPGLASPGQYF. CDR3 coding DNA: TGTGCCAGTAGCCCGGGACTAGCGAGCCCGGGGCAGTACTTC. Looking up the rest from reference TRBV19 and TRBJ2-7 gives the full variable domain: DGGITQSPKYLFRKEGQNVTLSCEQNLNHDAMYWYRQDPGQGLRLIYYSQIVNDFQKGDIAEGYSVSREKKESFPLTVTSAQKNPTAFYLCASSPGLASPGQYFGPGTRLTVT.

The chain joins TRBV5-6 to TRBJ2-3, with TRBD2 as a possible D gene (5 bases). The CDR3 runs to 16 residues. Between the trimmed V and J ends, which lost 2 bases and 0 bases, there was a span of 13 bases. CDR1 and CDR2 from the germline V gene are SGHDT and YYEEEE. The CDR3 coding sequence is TGTGCCAGCAGCTTAAATGTGCGGACTAGCACAGATACGCAGTATTTT. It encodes CASSLNVRTSTDTQYF. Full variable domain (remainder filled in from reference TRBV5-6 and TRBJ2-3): DAGVTQSPTHLIKTRGQQVTLRCSPKSGHDTVSWYQQALGQGPQFIFQYYEEEERQRGNFPDRFSGHQFPNYSSELNVNALLLGDSALYLCASSLNVRTSTDTQYFGPGTRLTVL.

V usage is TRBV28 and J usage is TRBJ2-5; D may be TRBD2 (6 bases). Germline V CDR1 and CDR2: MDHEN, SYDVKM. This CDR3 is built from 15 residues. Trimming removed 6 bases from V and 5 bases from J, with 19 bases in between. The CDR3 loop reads CASSVAGTQWETQYF. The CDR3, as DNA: TGTGCCAGCAGCGTGGCCGGGACTCAATGGGAGACCCAGTACTTC.

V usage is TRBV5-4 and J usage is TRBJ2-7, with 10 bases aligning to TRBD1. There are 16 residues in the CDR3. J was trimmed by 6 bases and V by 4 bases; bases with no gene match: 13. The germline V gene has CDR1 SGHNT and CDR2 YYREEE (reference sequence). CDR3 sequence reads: CASSRERQGAVGEQYF. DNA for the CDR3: TGTGCCAGCAGCAGGGAAAGACAGGGGGCAGTTGGCGAGCAGTACTTC.

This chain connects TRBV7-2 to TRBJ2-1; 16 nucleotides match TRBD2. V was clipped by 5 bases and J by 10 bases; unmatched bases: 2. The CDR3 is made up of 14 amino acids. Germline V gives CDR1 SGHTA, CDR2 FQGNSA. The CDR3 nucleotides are TGTGCCAGCAGCGAGGGACTAGCGGGGGGGGAGCAGTTCTTC. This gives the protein CASSEGLAGGEQFF. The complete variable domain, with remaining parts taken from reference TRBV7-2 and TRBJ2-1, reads GAGVSQSPSNKVTEKGKDVELRCDPISGHTALYWYRQSLGQGLEFLIYFQGNSAPDKSGLPSDRFSAERTGGSVSTLTIQRTQQEDSAVYLCASSEGLAGGEQFFGPGTRLTVL.

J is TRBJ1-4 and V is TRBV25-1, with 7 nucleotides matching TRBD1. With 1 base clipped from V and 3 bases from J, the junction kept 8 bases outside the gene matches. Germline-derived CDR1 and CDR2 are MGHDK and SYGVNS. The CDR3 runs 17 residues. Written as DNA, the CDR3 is TGTGCCAGCAGTGAATCTCCAGAGGGGGCACCTAATGAAAAACTGTTTTTT. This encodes CASSESPEGAPNEKLFF. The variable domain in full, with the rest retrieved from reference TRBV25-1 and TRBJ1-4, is EADIYQTPRYLVIGTGKKITLECSQTMGHDKMYWYQQDPGMELHLIHYSYGVNSTEKGDLSSESTVSRIRTEHFPLTLESARPSHTSQYLCASSESPEGAPNEKLFFGSGTQLSVL.

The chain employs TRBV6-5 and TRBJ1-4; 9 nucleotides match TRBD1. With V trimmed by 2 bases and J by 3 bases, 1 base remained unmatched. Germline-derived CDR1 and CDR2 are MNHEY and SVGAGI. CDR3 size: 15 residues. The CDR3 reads CASSYGTGSNEKLFF. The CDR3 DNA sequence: TGTGCCAGCAGTTACGGGACAGGGTCTAATGAAAAACTGTTTTTT.

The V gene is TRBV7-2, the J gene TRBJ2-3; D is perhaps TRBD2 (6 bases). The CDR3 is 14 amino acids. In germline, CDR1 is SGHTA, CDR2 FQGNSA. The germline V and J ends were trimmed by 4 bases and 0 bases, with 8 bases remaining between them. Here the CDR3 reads CASSSRESTDTQYF. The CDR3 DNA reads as TGTGCCAGCAGCTCTCGGGAGAGCACAGATACGCAGTATTTT.

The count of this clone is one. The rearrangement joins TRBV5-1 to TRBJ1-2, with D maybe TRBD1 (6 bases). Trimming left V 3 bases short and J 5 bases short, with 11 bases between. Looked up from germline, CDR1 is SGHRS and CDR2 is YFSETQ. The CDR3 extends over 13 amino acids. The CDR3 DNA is TGCGCCAGCAGCTACCGGGACACTTATGGCTACACCTTC. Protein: CASSYRDTYGYTF.

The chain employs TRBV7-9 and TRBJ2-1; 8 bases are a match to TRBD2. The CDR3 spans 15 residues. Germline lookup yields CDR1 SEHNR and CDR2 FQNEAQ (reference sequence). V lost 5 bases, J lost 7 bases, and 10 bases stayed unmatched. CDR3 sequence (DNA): TGTGCCAGCAGCCCCCGGGGGGGCCTGTTGAATGAGCAGTTCTTC. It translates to CASSPRGGLLNEQFF.

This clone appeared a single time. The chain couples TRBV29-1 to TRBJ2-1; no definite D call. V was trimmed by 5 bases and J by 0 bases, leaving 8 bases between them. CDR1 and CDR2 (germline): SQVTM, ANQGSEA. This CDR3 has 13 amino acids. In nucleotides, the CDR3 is TGCAGCGTTAAAAGGAGCTCCTACAATGAGCAGTTCTTC. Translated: CSVKRSSYNEQFF.

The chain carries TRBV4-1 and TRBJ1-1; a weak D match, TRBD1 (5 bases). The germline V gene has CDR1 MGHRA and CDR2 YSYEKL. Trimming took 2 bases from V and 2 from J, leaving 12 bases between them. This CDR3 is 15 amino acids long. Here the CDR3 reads CASSQRSGDNTEAFF. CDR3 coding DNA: TGCGCCAGCAGCCAAAGGTCGGGGGATAACACTGAAGCTTTCTTT.